The subject of this entry is one T cell receptor beta chain. This CDR3 contains 16 residues. Germline CDR1 SGHRS, CDR2 YFSETQ. The V gene lost 2 bases and the J gene lost 7 bases, with 19 bases spanning the gap. The method was immunoSEQ multiplex PCR; TCRdb's version includes in-frame clones alone and lacks a portion of them. The sample records about 74,000 clones, just under 95% being singletons. These data originate in a study of technical replicates of blood from a few donors. The chain carries TRBV5-1 and TRBJ1-5, with D perhaps matching TRBD1 (5 bases). The sample consisted of T cells isolated from PBMCs. The clonotype was recovered from a human donor in good health. For the CDR3, the DNA is TGCGCCAGCAGCTTAATTTGGTCAGGGCCTAGACAGCCCCAGCATTTT. This translates into CASSLIWSGPRQPQHF.